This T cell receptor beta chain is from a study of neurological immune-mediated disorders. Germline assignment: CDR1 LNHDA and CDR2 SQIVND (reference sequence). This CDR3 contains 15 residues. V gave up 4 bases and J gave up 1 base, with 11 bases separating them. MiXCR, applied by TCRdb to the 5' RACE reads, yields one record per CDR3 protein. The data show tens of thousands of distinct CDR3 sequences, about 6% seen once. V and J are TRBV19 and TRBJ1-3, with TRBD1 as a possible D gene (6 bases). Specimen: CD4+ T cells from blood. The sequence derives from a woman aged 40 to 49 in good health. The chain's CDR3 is CASSSGGASGNTIYF. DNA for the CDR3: TGTGCCAGTAGTAGTGGGGGCGCGTCTGGAAACACCATATATTTT.